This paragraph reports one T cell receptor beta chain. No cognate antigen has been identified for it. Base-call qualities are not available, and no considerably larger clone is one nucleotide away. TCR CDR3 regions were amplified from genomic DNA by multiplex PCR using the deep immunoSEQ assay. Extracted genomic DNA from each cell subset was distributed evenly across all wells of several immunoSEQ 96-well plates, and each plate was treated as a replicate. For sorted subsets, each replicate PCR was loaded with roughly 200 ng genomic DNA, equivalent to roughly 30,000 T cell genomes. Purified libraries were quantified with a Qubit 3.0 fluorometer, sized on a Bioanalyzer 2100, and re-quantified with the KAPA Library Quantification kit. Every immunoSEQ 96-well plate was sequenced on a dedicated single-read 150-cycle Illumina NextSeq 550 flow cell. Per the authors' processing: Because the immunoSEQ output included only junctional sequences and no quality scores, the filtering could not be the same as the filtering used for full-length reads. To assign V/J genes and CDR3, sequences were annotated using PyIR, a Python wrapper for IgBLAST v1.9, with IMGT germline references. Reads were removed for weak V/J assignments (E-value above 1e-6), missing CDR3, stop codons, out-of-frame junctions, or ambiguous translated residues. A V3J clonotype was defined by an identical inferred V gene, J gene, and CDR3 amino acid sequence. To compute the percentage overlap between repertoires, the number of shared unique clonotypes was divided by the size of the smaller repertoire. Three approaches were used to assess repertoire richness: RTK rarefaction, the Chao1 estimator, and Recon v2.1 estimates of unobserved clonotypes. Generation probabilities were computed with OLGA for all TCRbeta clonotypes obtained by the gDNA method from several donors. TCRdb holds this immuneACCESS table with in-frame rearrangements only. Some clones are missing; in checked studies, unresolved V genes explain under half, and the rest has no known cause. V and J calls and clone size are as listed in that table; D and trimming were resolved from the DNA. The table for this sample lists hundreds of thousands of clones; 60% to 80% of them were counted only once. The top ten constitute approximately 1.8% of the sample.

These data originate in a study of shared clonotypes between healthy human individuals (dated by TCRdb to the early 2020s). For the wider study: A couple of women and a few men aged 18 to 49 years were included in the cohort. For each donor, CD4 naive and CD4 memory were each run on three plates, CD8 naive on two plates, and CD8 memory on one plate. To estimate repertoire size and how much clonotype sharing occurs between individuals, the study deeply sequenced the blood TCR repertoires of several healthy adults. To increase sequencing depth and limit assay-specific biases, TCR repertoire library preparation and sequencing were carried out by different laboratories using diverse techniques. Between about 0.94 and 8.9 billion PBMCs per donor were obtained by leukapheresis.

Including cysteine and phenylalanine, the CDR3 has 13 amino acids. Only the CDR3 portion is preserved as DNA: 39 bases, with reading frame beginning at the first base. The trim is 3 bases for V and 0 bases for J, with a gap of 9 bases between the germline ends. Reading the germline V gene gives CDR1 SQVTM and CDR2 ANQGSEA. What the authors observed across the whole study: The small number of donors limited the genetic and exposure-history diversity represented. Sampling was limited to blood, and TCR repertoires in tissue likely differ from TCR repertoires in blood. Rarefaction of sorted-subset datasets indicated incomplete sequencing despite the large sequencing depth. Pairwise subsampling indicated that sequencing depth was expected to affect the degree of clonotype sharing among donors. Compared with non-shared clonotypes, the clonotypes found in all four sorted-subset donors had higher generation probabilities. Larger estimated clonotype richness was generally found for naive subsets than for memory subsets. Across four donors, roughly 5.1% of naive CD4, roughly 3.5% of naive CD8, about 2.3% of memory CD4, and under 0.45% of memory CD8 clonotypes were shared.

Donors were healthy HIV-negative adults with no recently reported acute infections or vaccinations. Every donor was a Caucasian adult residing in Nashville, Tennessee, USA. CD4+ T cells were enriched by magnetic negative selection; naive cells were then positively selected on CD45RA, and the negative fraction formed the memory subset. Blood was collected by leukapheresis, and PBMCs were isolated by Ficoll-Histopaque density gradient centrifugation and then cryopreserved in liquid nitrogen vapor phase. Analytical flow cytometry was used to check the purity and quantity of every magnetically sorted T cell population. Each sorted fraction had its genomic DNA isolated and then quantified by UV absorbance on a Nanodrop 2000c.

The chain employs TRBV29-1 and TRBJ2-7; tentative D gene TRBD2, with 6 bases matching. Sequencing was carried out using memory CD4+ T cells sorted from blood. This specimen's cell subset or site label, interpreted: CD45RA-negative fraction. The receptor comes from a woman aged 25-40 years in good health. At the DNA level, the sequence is TGCAGCGTTGATAACGGGGGCTCCTACGAGCAGTACTTC. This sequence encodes CSVDNGGSYEQYF.